This TCR beta chain stems from a study of T-cell memory formation after mild COVID-19. In TCRdb, the 5' RACE reads were re-called with MiXCR into one record per CDR3 protein. The sample yields approximately 560,000 distinct CDR3 sequences, around 16% seen once. Study results and caveats: Some clones that responded turned up in pre-infection memory, which suggests that cross-reactive memory joined in. Clones that shrank (day 15 to 85) were balanced CD4/CD8, whereas later expanders leaned CD4+.

This clonotype was observed a few times. Its cognate antigen is unknown. The CDR3 is made up of 19 amino acids. Trimming cost V 3 bases and J 6 bases; bases outside gene matches: 17. Germline CDR1 is MRHNA and CDR2 is SNTAGT. V is TRBV6-4 and J is TRBJ2-1, with 10 nucleotides matching TRBD2. Sequencing used PBMCs or a T cell subset sorted from them (not recorded which). This TCR derives from an adult woman who had mild COVID-19 (a few samples of this study predate the infection). Cell type and time point are not known. The CDR3 DNA reads as TGTGCCAGCAGTGAATGGGGGGCCCGAGCGGGAGGGCCTCGCAATGAGCAGTTCTTC. The encoded protein is CASSEWGARAGGPRNEQFF.